Shown below are 7 T cell receptor beta chains from a single sample sequenced in a study of T-cell reconstitution after alpha-beta-depleted transplantation in children (TCRdb year 2016). To prepare the library, PCR was applied. The listed sequencing device is Illumina HiSeq 2500. To normalize quantification of the TCRbeta repertoire, the TCR libraries were built with molecular barcoding that relied on unique molecular identifiers. TCRdb reran the public reads through fastp at Q25 and MiXCR, keeping productive beta chains. Duplicate CDR3 protein sequences are folded into a single record with the most common DNA and genes. For this sample there are about 580,000 distinct CDR3 sequences; 20% to 25% appear just once. The ten biggest clones cover 11% to 15% of the sample. The sample's treatment or condition label, decoded: allogeneic hematopoietic cell transplantation with graft depleted of TCRalphabeta T cells and CD19 B cells.

The material was PBMCs, mostly from graft donor cells, obtained 360 days after TCRalphabeta/CD19-depleted stem cell transplant. These TCRs come from a boy less than two years old who had a stem cell transplant for acute myeloid leukemia, so the T cells may come from the graft donor.

There are a few counts of this clonotype. The J gene is TRBJ2-1, the V gene TRBV20-1; TRBD2 aligns across 15 bases. Per the germline V gene, CDR1 is DFQATT and CDR2 is SNEGSKA (reference sequence). The trim removed 6 bases at V and 9 bases at J, leaving 6 bases unmatched. CDR3 length equals 14 residues. In DNA, the CDR3 is TGCAGTGCCAGGACTAGCGGGGGGGCTGGTGAGCAGTTCTTC. It specifies CSARTSGGAGEQFF.

The table lists this clonotype with many counts. The V gene is TRBV10-3, the J gene TRBJ2-7; D unclear. Germline V gene lookup returns CDR1 ENHRY and CDR2 SYGVKD. The ends were cut back, 1 base at V and 0 bases at J, with 10 bases in the middle. There are 15 residues in the CDR3. The CDR3 region is CAISEWQAGSYEQYF. The CDR3 bases are TGTGCCATCAGTGAGTGGCAAGCAGGCTCCTACGAGCAGTACTTC.

This clonotype was recorded many times. V is TRBV27 and J is TRBJ2-5, with D unclear. This CDR3 is 11 amino acids long. Germline-derived CDR1 and CDR2 are MNHEY and SMNVEV (reference sequence). V was clipped by 8 bases and J by 5 bases, with 9 bases between them. CDR3 nucleotide sequence: TGTGCCAGCGGTTCTTGGGAGACCCAGTACTTC. Translated, it gives CASGSWETQYF.

This chain links TRBV14 with TRBJ2-7; D possibly matches TRBD1 or TRBD2 (5 bases each). With 3 bases removed from V and 4 bases from J, the gap between germline ends came to 16 bases. Per the germline V gene, CDR1 is SGHDN and CDR2 is FVKESK. This CDR3 region has 15 residues. CDR3 loop: CASSQGPAEVYEQYV. The CDR3 DNA follows: TGTGCCAGCAGCCAGGGACCAGCGGAAGTATACGAGCAGTACGTC.

Comment on this clonotype: This may come from a read error, since a much larger clone is one base off. The final CDR3 position lacks the conserved phenylalanine or tryptophan, pointing to a likely read error. The chain uses TRBV20-1 and TRBJ1-1, with 7 bases that match TRBD1. Germline V gene sequence: CDR1 DFQATT, CDR2 SNEGSKA (reference sequence). CDR3 length: 13 residues. V was clipped by 3 bases and J by 5 bases; unmatched bases: 6. The CDR3 DNA follows: TGCAGTGCTAGGGGACAGATGGGGACTGAAGCTTTCTAT. Its translation is CSARGQMGTEAFY.

The V gene is TRBV6-5, the J gene TRBJ2-7, with 8 positions matching TRBD1. The CDR3 spans 16 residues. Germline V gives CDR1 MNHEY, CDR2 SVGAGI. Losses at the gene ends were 4 bases for V and 4 bases for J; bases not matched to a gene: 12. Here the CDR3 DNA reads TGTGCCAGCAGTTCGAACCTGGGACAGGTCCCTTACGAGCAGTACTTC. The encoded protein is CASSSNLGQVPYEQYF.

The chain couples TRBV23-1 to TRBJ2-3; no clear D. TRBV23-1 is identified as an open reading frame with a role that is uncertain. This CDR3 contains 14 residues. The V gene lost 1 base and the J gene lost 6 bases, with 11 bases spanning the gap. The CDR3 here is CASSQYGAQDTQYF. The CDR3 nucleotides are TGCGCCAGCAGTCAATACGGTGCCCAGGATACGCAGTATTTT.